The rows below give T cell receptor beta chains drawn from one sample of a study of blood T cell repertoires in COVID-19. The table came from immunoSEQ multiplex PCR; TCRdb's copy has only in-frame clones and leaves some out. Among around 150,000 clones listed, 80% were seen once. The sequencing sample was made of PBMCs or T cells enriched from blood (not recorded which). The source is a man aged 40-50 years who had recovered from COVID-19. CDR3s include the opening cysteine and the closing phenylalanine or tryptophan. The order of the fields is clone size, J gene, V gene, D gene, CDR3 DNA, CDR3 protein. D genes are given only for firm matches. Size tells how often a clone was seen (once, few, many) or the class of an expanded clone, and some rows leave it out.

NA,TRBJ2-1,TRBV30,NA,TGTGCCTGGTTGGGTGGGGGGAATGAGCAGTTCTTC,CAWLGGGNEQFF
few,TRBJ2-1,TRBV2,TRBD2,TGTGCCAGCAGTGTTCAAGAGGCGAGCGGGGGGAAGTACAATGAGCAGTTCTTC,CASSVQEASGGKYNEQFF
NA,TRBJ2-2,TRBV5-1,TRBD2,TGCGCCAGCAGCCCGGGGACTAGCGGGGGATTCAACACCGGGGAGCTGTTTTTT,CASSPGTSGGFNTGELFF
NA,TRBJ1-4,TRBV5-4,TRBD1,TGTGCCAGCAGCATGGGACAGGGCGGCCCTAATGAAAAACTGTTTTTT,CASSMGQGGPNEKLFF
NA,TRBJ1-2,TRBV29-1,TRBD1,TGCAGCGAGACGACAGGGGAAGGCTACACCTTC,CSETTGEGYTF
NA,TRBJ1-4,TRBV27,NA,TGTGCCAGTGGGTCAGGGGCCGCGGGGGCTGAAAAACTGTTTTTT,CASGSGAAGAEKLFF
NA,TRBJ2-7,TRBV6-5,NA,TGTGCCAGCAGAATCTCAGGGGGGAGGAACGAGCAGTACTTC,CASRISGGRNEQYF
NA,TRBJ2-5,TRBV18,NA,TGTGCCAGCTCACCTGGGACTGATCAAAGGGAGACCCAGTACTTC,CASSPGTDQRETQYF
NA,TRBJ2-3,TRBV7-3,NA,TGTGCCAGCAGCCGTCCCGGGACTCCAGCGCAGTATTTT,CASSRPGTPAQYF
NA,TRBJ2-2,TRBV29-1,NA,TGCAGCGTTGAATCTCAGACCGGGGAGCTGTTTTTT,CSVESQTGELFF
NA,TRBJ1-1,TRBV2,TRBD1,TGTGCCAGCATTCCGGACAGGGGCGCTGAAGCTTTCTTT,CASIPDRGAEAFF
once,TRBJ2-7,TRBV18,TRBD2,TGTGCCAGCTCACCCCCCGGGGGGGCGAGCTACGAGCAGTACTTC,CASSPPGGASYEQYF